Given below is one T cell receptor beta chain in context. Its specificity is unknown. Germline-derived CDR1 and CDR2 are MGHDK and SYGVNS. The CDR3 is 18 amino acids. The ends were cut back, 2 bases at V and 4 bases at J, with 22 bases in the middle. The treatment was: oral pan-JAK inhibitor, 5-10 mg twice daily. Researchers took lesional scalp punch biopsies and peripheral blood from people who were alopecia areata patients. Investigators isolated RNA and reverse transcribed it into cDNA to act as the sequencing template. Sequencing used immunoSEQ multiplex PCR; TCRdb keeps in-frame clones, though not all of them. Seen here are under 350,000 clones, roughly 64% observed once, and the top ten hold under 2%. The data derive from a study of CD8+ T cells in alopecia areata. As for the study in general: Each of the treated patients was given oral tofacitinib, 5 to 10 mg twice daily, for moderate-to-severe alopecia areata. Study-wide findings and caveats: It was observed that many expanded lesional clones persisted in scalp and blood during tofacitinib. For patients receiving tofacitinib, scalp clonality and expanded CD8+ clones among the top 100 significantly decreased.

The receptor was isolated from a human donor with alopecia areata. The source material was CD4+ T cells sorted from blood, sampled at week 24, from a patient treated with tofacitinib. V usage is TRBV25-1 and J usage is TRBJ2-3; D perhaps matches TRBD2 (6 bases). CDR3 region: CASSESLGGGALADTQYF. The CDR3, as DNA: TGTGCCAGCAGTGAAAGCCTCGGGGGAGGAGCTTTGGCAGATACGCAGTATTTT. The full variable domain, completed using reference TRBV25-1 and TRBJ2-3, is EADIYQTPRYLVIGTGKKITLECSQTMGHDKMYWYQQDPGMELHLIHYSYGVNSTEKGDLSSESTVSRIRTEHFPLTLESARPSHTSQYLCASSESLGGGALADTQYFGPGTRLTVL.